This T cell receptor beta chain was captured by sequencing in a study of blood T cell repertoires in COVID-19. Study summary: COVID-19 samples collected from the United States, Italy and Spain covered acute and convalescent phases. T cells, B-cell-depleted T cells, or PBMCs supplied cDNA or gDNA.

How the authors handled the data: Reference gene primer amplification gave nucleated cell count estimates. Sequenced by immunoSEQ multiplex PCR; TCRdb stores in-frame clones only, minus some. V and J calls and clone size are copied from that table; D and trimming were computed from the DNA. The table has around 100,000 clones, approximately 86% seen once. Germline lookup yields CDR1 MGHDK and CDR2 SYGVNS. With 1 base clipped from V and 7 bases from J, the junction kept 4 bases outside the gene matches. The CDR3 length is 15 residues. J is TRBJ2-1 and V is TRBV25-1; TRBD1 aligns across 10 bases. This TCR came from a woman between 45 and 65 years old who had recovered from COVID-19. Sequencing was performed on PBMCs or T cells enriched from blood (not recorded which). The CDR3 DNA reads as TGTGCCAGCAGTGAATCCCGGACAGGGGGGAATGAGCAGTTCTTC. It is translated as CASSESRTGGNEQFF.